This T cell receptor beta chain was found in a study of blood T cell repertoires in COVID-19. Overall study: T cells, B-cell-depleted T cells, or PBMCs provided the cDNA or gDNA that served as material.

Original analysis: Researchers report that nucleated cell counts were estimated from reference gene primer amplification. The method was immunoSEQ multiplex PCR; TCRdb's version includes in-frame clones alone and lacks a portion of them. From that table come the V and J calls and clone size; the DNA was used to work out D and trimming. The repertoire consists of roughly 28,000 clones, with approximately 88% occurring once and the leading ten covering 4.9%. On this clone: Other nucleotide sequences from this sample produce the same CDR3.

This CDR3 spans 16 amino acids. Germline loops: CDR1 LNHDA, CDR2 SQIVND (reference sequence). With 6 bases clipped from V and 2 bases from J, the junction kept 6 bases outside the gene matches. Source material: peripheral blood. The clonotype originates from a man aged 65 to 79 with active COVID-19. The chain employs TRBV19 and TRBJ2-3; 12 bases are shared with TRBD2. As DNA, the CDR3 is TGTGCCAGTAGCGCGACTAGCGGGGGTGACACAGATACGCAGTATTTT. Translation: CASSATSGGDTDTQYF.